This T cell receptor (beta chain) was sequenced for a study of neoadjuvant anti-PD-1 for oral cavity cancer. Notes on this clone: What it recognizes is unknown.

Data came from immunoSEQ multiplex PCR; TCRdb stores just in-frame clones and leaves some out. The profile covers about 16,000 clones, with about 60% appearing a single time and 2.5% to 3.5% taken by the ten largest. These oral cavity squamous cell carcinomas were HPV-negative and locally advanced. This CDR3 is 13 amino acids long. V dropped 3 bases and J dropped 3 bases, with 6 bases sitting between them. Germline-derived CDR1 and CDR2 are WSHSY and SAAADI. The study, taken as a whole, reports: Non-responders to neoadjuvant nivolumab had significantly more clonal PBMC T cells than responders. Pretreatment Treg/Th17 ratio correlated inversely with post-treatment tumor clonality.

J is TRBJ1-5 and V is TRBV10-2; D is perhaps TRBD1 (5 bases). The TCR comes from a person aged 35 to 85 with oral cavity squamous cell carcinoma. The sequences come from PBMCs, collected before nivolumab (anti-PD-1) treatment. CDR3 residues: CASSEQVNQPQHF. CDR3 DNA: TGCGCCAGCAGTGAACAGGTCAATCAGCCCCAGCATTTT.